The 14 T cell receptor beta chains listed next were all sequenced from one sample in a study of a mutant IDH1 vaccine in newly diagnosed glioma. This table comes from immunoSEQ multiplex PCR, and its TCRdb copy is limited to in-frame clones, with some not included. The sample has about 50,000 clones, about nine tenths seen once. Regarding time point: baseline, week 1 (first vaccination visit). Treatment indicated: pre-vaccination baseline after standard-of-care therapy. The sample here was PBMCs, taken from a glioma patient treated with radiotherapy, temozolomide or both. The receptors here all came from a man aged 40-55 years with glioma.

This clone was observed a single time. The genes are TRBV29-1 and TRBJ1-1, with 7 bases aligning to TRBD1. The CDR3 is made up of 12 amino acids. J lost 3 bases, V lost 8 bases, and 6 bases had no gene match. Germline V gene data show CDR1 as SQVTM and CDR2 as ANQGSEA. CDR3 DNA: TGCAGCCACCGGGACAGTTACACTGAAGCTTTCTTT. Its translation is CSHRDSYTEAFF. Full variable domain (remainder filled in from reference TRBV29-1 and TRBJ1-1): SAVISQKPSRDICQRGTSLTIQCQVDSQVTMMFWYRQQPGQSLTLIATANQGSEATYESGFVIDKFPISRPNLTFSTLTVSNMSPEDSSIYLCSHRDSYTEAFFGQGTRLTVV.

This clone was seen a handful of times. The chain has TRBV19 and TRBJ1-1; D is possibly TRBD1 (6 bases). This CDR3 spans 13 amino acids. Germline CDR1 reads LNHDA; CDR2 reads SQIVND (reference sequence). Trimming left V 9 bases short and J 3 bases short, with 14 bases between. The chain's CDR3 is CASQGGADTEAFF. The CDR3 DNA follows: TGTGCCAGCCAAGGGGGAGCGGACACTGAAGCTTTCTTT.

As to this clone: The same CDR3 can be traced to other DNA sequences in this sample. The V and J genes are TRBV6-6 and TRBJ2-3; D unresolved. CDR3 length: 12 amino acids. Germline V gene sequence: CDR1 MNHNY, CDR2 SVGAGI (reference sequence). V lost 2 bases to trimming and J lost 4 bases, with 4 bases between them. The CDR3 DNA reads as TGTGCCAGCAGTTACGGACCAGATACGCAGTATTTT. Translation: CASSYGPDTQYF.

The J gene is TRBJ1-1, the V gene TRBV18; D is unclear. Between the trimmed V and J ends, which lost 5 bases and 6 bases, there was a span of 10 bases. Germline assignment: CDR1 KGHSH and CDR2 LQKENI. The CDR3 has 12 amino acids. The CDR3 sequence is CASSTRRAEAFF. CDR3 in DNA: TGTGCCAGCTCAACCCGTAGGGCTGAAGCTTTCTTT.

J is TRBJ1-5 and V is TRBV5-1, with D unresolved. V was cut by 2 bases and J by 6 bases, with 15 bases left in between. This CDR3 has 15 amino acids. The germline V gene has CDR1 SGHRS and CDR2 YFSETQ. The CDR3 here is CASSLDVGRSQPQHF. The CDR3 coding sequence is TGCGCCAGCAGCTTAGACGTTGGAAGGAGTCAGCCCCAGCATTTT.

The J gene is TRBJ2-2, the V gene TRBV7-2; 8 bases are a match to TRBD2. The CDR3 has 14 residues. Germline V gene data show CDR1 as SGHTA and CDR2 as FQGNSA. The ends lost 3 bases at V and 4 bases at J; junction bases unmatched: 1. CDR3 loop: CASSLSGSTGELFF. DNA for the CDR3: TGTGCCAGCAGCTTGAGCGGGAGCACCGGGGAGCTGTTTTTT. Combining the CDR3 with reference TRBV7-2 and TRBJ2-2 gives the whole variable domain GAGVSQSPSNKVTEKGKDVELRCDPISGHTALYWYRQSLGQGLEFLIYFQGNSAPDKSGLPSDRFSAERTGGSVSTLTIQRTQQEDSAVYLCASSLSGSTGELFFGEGSRLTVL.

This clone was observed a single time. V is TRBV7-2 and J is TRBJ1-2, with a weak D call TRBD1 (6 bases). This CDR3 spans 13 amino acids. V was cut by 6 bases and J by 2 bases, with 10 bases left in between. Germline V CDR1 and CDR2: SGHTA, FQGNSA. As DNA, the CDR3 is TGTGCCAGCAGGTACAGGGTCAACTATGGCTACACCTTC. Protein sequence: CASRYRVNYGYTF.

This rearrangement joins TRBV27 to TRBJ2-5; 7 positions match TRBD1. The V and J ends lost 5 bases and 7 bases, in that order; junction bases with no gene match: 7. Germline-derived CDR1 and CDR2 are MNHEY and SMNVEV (reference sequence). This CDR3 comprises 13 residues. The CDR3 region has the DNA TGTGCCAGCAGTCTCAGGGGGAGTCCGACCCAGTACTTC. Protein product: CASSLRGSPTQYF.

The V and J genes are TRBV11-2 and TRBJ2-7, with unresolved D. The germline gives CDR1 SGHAT, CDR2 FQNNGV. The CDR3 is 15 residues long. The V and J ends lost 6 bases and 2 bases respectively, with 17 bases between them. CDR3 sequence: CASSDGRRLTYEQYF. CDR3 in DNA: TGTGCCAGCAGTGATGGGCGGAGACTTACCTACGAGCAGTACTTC.

This rearrangement joins TRBV12-5 to TRBJ2-2, with D unresolved. CDR1 is LGHNT and CDR2 is FRNRAP in the germline V gene. CDR3 length: 12 amino acids. V lost 4 bases and J 7 bases, leaving 7 bases between the germline ends. The DNA for the CDR3 is TGTGCTAGTGGTTCGCAATACGGGGAGCTGTTTTTT. The encoded protein is CASGSQYGELFF.

The chain joins TRBV27 to TRBJ1-2, with 12 bases lining up with TRBD1. The CDR3 is 17 amino acids. Germline CDR1 reads MNHEY; CDR2 reads SMNVEV (reference sequence). V lost 3 bases to trimming and J lost 3 bases; unmatched junction nucleotides: 8. The CDR3 DNA sequence: TGTGCCAGCAGTTTGACGGAGGGACAGGGGGCTTACTATGGCTACACCTTC. Amino acids: CASSLTEGQGAYYGYTF.

The rearrangement links TRBV7-9 to TRBJ2-3, with D hard to call. Trimming took off 1 base at V and 4 bases at J, with 9 bases between the two ends. The CDR3 is 14 residues long. Germline V gene lookup returns CDR1 SEHNR and CDR2 FQNEAQ (reference sequence). CDR3 loop: CASSLGLGSDTQYF. CDR3 nucleotide sequence: TGTGCCAGCAGCTTAGGTTTGGGGTCAGATACGCAGTATTTT.

The chain recombines TRBV9 with TRBJ1-3; D gene ambiguous. CDR1 and CDR2 (germline): SGDLS, YYNGEE. With 3 bases removed from V and 3 bases from J, the gap between germline ends came to 16 bases. The CDR3 totals 16 residues. CDR3 sequence reads: CASSGTRSRYGNTIYF. As DNA, the CDR3 is TGTGCCAGCAGCGGTACCCGTTCACGCTATGGAAACACCATATATTTT. Supplemented by reference TRBV9 and TRBJ1-3, the full variable domain reads DSGVTQTPKHLITATGQRVTLRCSPRSGDLSVYWYQQSLDQGLQFLIQYYNGEERAKGNILERFSAQQFPDLHSELNLSSLELGDSALYFCASSGTRSRYGNTIYFGEGSWLTVV.

The V gene is TRBV27, the J gene TRBJ2-3; D remains ambiguous. V was trimmed by 1 base and J by 3 bases, leaving 11 bases between them. Germline values: CDR1 MNHEY, CDR2 SMNVEV (reference sequence). The CDR3 contains 15 residues. In DNA, the CDR3 is TGTGCCAGCAGTTTATTGGTGGGAACAACAGATACGCAGTATTTT. It is translated as CASSLLVGTTDTQYF.